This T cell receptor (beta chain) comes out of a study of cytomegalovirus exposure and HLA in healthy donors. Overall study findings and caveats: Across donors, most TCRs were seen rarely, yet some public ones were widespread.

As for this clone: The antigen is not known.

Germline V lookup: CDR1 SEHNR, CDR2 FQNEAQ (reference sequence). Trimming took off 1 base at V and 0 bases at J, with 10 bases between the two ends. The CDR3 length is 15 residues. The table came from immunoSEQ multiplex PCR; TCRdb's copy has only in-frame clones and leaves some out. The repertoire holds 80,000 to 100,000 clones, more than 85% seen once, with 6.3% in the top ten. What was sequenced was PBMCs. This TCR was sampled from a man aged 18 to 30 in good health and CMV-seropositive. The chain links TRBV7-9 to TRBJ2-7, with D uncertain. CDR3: CASSLVTASSYEQYF. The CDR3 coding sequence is TGTGCCAGCAGCTTAGTGACGGCTAGCTCCTACGAGCAGTACTTC.